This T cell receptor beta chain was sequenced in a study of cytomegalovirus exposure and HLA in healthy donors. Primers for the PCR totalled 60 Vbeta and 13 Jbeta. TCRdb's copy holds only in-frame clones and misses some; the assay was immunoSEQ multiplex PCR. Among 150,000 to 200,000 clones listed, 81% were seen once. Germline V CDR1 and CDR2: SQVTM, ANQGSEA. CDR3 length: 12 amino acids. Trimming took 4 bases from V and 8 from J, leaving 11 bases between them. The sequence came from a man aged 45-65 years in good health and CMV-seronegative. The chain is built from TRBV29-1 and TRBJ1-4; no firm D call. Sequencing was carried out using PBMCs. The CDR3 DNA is TGCAGCGTTGGGCAGAGAGGCGAAAAACTGTTTTTT. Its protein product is CSVGQRGEKLFF.